This TCR beta chain was sequenced in a study of blood T cell repertoires in COVID-19. Study-level background: Researchers got acute and convalescent COVID-19 samples from the United States, Italy and Spain. T cells, B-cell-depleted T cells, or PBMCs provided the cDNA or gDNA that served as material.

The V gene's germline CDR1 is SGHDT and CDR2 YYEEEE. V was pared by 0 bases and J by 7 bases, with 5 bases between. The CDR3 covers 11 residues. In the authors' workflow: Amplification of reference gene primers was used by the study to estimate nucleated cell counts. Assay used: immunoSEQ multiplex PCR; TCRdb lists only in-frame clones, some missing. V, J and clone size reflect that table, while D and trimming were determined from the DNA. Counted here are about 130,000 clones, around four fifths occurring once; the ten biggest clones make up 6%. While infection was still active, Seattle patients were enrolled and then followed longitudinally.

This sequence was found in a man older than 75 with COVID-19, enrolled during active disease. The rearrangement links TRBV5-6 to TRBJ2-7; D not resolved. Material for sequencing was peripheral blood. The CDR3 coding sequence is TGTGCCAGCAGCTTGGCCAGGGAGCAGTACTTC. It is translated as CASSLAREQYF.